This T cell receptor (beta chain) was sequenced for a study of shared clonotypes between healthy human individuals. Deep-level settings were used for running the assay. TCRdb's copy holds only in-frame clones and misses some; the assay was immunoSEQ multiplex PCR. The table lists fewer than 650,000 clones, around 77% of them singletons. The specimen was PBMCs. The receptor was derived from a woman aged 40 to 50 in good health. Some clones in this sample may be carry-over from other donors' samples.

The CDR3 spells CASSPHAETYEQYF. CDR3 sequence (DNA): TGTGCCAGCAGCCCACATGCGGAAACCTACGAGCAGTACTTC. V gene TRBV7-9 combines with J gene TRBJ2-7; D is undetermined. The CDR3 sequence is 14 residues long. Per germline, CDR1 SEHNR and CDR2 FQNEAQ (reference sequence). Deletions cut 5 bases from V and 2 bases from J, with 13 bases between.